What follows are 7 T cell receptor beta chains derived from one specimen sequenced in a study of T cell responses to AZD1222 COVID-19 vaccine. Sequencing used immunoSEQ multiplex PCR; TCRdb keeps in-frame clones, though not all of them. Of 150,000 to 200,000 clones in the sample, around 90% were seen once. This specimen consisted of peripheral blood, obtained on day 0 of AZD1222 vaccination. The receptors were gathered from an adult in good health.

This sequence joins TRBV11-2 and TRBJ1-2; 10 nucleotides line up with TRBD1. Germline-derived CDR1 and CDR2 are SGHAT and FQNNGV. The J segment lost 8 bases and the V segment lost 2 bases, leaving 20 bases of the junction unmatched. This CDR3 is built from 19 residues. CDR3 sequence reads: CASSLRTVGRRTGGFGYTF. As DNA, the CDR3 is TGTGCCAGCAGCTTAAGGACAGTAGGACGGCGGACAGGGGGTTTCGGCTACACCTTC. The full variable domain, its missing parts supplied by reference TRBV11-2 and TRBJ1-2, is EAGVAQSPRYKIIEKRQSVAFWCNPISGHATLYWYQQILGQGPKLLIQFQNNGVVDDSQLPKDRFSAERLKGVDSTLKIQPAKLEDSAVYLCASSLRTVGRRTGGFGYTFGSGTRLTVV.

The chain has TRBV7-9 and TRBJ2-2, with D perhaps TRBD1 (5 bases). CDR3 length equals 15 residues. The ends were cut back, 1 base at V and 4 bases at J, with 10 bases in the middle. Germline CDR1 and CDR2: SEHNR and FQNEAQ (reference sequence). CDR3 amino acids: CASSLGVGVTGELFF. As DNA, the CDR3 is TGTGCCAGCAGCTTAGGGGTAGGGGTCACCGGGGAGCTGTTTTTT.

This clone was detected only once. The gene calls are TRBV7-9 and TRBJ2-5; tentative D call: TRBD1 (6 bases). Germline CDR1 reads SEHNR; CDR2 reads FQNEAQ (reference sequence). The CDR3 totals 13 residues. The V gene lost 10 bases and the J gene lost 2 bases, with 14 bases spanning the gap. The CDR3 DNA reads as TGTGCCACCGGCAGGGGAGTTCAAGAGACCCAGTACTTC. Amino acid sequence: CATGRGVQETQYF.

The chain is built from TRBV9 and TRBJ2-1; 10 positions agree with TRBD2. This CDR3 has 15 amino acids. In germline, CDR1 is SGDLS, CDR2 YYNGEE. Trimming took 3 bases from V and 3 from J; bases not matched to a gene: 3. This CDR3 is CASSDGTSDYNEQFF. CDR3 sequence (DNA): TGTGCCAGCAGCGACGGGACTAGCGACTACAATGAGCAGTTCTTC.

The chain combines TRBV24-1 with TRBJ2-5; 8 bases align to TRBD2. Germline loops: CDR1 KGHDR, CDR2 SFDVKD. The CDR3 is 14 residues long. The J segment lost 4 bases and the V segment lost 5 bases, leaving 5 bases of the junction unmatched. The CDR3 coding sequence is TGTGCCACCAGTGTATCGGGGGGGGGAGAGACCCAGTACTTC. Translated, it gives CATSVSGGGETQYF.

This CDR3 reads CAAWTGGTYEQYF. CDR3 DNA: TGTGCCGCCTGGACAGGGGGCACTTACGAGCAGTACTTC. The chain combines TRBV30 with TRBJ2-7; TRBD1 aligns across 11 bases. The V gene's germline CDR1 is GTSNPN and CDR2 SVGIG (reference sequence). This CDR3 spans 13 amino acids. The V gene end was trimmed by 8 bases and the J gene end by 4 bases; junction bases not matched to a gene: 7.

J is TRBJ2-7 and V is TRBV27; 8 bases map to TRBD1. The CDR3 totals 14 residues. V shed 3 bases, J shed 6 bases, and the junction held 7 bases outside the gene matches. Germline CDR1 is MNHEY and CDR2 is SMNVEV (reference sequence). CDR3 sequence (DNA): TGTGCCAGCAGTTTCGGACAGGGAGGAAGCGAGCAGTACTTC. Its protein product is CASSFGQGGSEQYF.